The present entry profiles one T cell receptor beta chain with its context. The CDR3 spans 16 residues. The V segment lost 3 bases and the J segment 5 bases; nucleotides outside the gene matches: 9. The germline CDR1 and CDR2 sequences are MNHEY and SMNVEV (reference sequence). This entry is derived from a study of OX40 agonist ivuxolimab in advanced cancers. Background on the study: Patients enrolled in dose escalation were diagnosed with hepatocellular carcinoma, melanoma, renal cell or head and neck cancer. At roughly 80% male, the cohort had a mean age of 60 years, ranging from about 20 to 79.

The method was immunoSEQ multiplex PCR; TCRdb's version includes in-frame clones alone and lacks a portion of them. The sample records roughly 70,000 clones, about 90% being singletons. The TCR comes from an adult with an advanced solid tumor such as melanoma, head and neck, liver or kidney cancer. This sequence joins TRBV27 and TRBJ2-7; 11 positions match TRBD2. The material was CD4+ or CD8+ T cells sorted from blood, obtained in a trial of the OX40 agonist ivuxolimab. The CDR3 sequence: CASSFASGRSINEQYF. CDR3 nucleotide sequence: TGTGCCAGCAGTTTTGCTAGCGGGAGGTCGATAAACGAGCAGTACTTC.